This paragraph reports one TCR beta chain. The antigen remains undetermined. The ends were cut back, 3 bases at V and 0 bases at J, with 14 bases in the middle. CDR1 and CDR2 from the germline V gene are LNHNV and YYDKDF (reference sequence). This CDR3 comprises 16 residues. These data are taken from a study of CD8+CD57+ T cells in acquired aplastic anemia. As for the study in general: On average, healthy donors gave approximately 11 million reads for CD4+ cells.

Study-wide results and caveats: Overlap between patients and controls comprised almost 30 CD8+ CDR3 sequences. Researchers reported that CD8+ Simpson's diversity was not significantly different in patients versus controls.

Genomic DNA provided the template from which TCR beta VDJ and CDR3 profiles were obtained. From the reads, TCRdb called clonotypes with MiXCR, one entry per CDR3 protein. The table includes some 130,000 distinct CDR3 sequences, around two fifths detected once. The clonotype comes from a human donor in good health, serving as a control. This chain connects TRBV15 to TRBJ1-1, with D possibly being TRBD1 (6 bases). Sample: sorted CD4+, CD8+, or CD8+CD57+ T cells (not recorded which) from PBMCs. DNA for the CDR3: TGTGCCACCAGCAGGGGATTACAGGGTATGAACACTGAAGCTTTCTTT. Its translation is CATSRGLQGMNTEAFF.